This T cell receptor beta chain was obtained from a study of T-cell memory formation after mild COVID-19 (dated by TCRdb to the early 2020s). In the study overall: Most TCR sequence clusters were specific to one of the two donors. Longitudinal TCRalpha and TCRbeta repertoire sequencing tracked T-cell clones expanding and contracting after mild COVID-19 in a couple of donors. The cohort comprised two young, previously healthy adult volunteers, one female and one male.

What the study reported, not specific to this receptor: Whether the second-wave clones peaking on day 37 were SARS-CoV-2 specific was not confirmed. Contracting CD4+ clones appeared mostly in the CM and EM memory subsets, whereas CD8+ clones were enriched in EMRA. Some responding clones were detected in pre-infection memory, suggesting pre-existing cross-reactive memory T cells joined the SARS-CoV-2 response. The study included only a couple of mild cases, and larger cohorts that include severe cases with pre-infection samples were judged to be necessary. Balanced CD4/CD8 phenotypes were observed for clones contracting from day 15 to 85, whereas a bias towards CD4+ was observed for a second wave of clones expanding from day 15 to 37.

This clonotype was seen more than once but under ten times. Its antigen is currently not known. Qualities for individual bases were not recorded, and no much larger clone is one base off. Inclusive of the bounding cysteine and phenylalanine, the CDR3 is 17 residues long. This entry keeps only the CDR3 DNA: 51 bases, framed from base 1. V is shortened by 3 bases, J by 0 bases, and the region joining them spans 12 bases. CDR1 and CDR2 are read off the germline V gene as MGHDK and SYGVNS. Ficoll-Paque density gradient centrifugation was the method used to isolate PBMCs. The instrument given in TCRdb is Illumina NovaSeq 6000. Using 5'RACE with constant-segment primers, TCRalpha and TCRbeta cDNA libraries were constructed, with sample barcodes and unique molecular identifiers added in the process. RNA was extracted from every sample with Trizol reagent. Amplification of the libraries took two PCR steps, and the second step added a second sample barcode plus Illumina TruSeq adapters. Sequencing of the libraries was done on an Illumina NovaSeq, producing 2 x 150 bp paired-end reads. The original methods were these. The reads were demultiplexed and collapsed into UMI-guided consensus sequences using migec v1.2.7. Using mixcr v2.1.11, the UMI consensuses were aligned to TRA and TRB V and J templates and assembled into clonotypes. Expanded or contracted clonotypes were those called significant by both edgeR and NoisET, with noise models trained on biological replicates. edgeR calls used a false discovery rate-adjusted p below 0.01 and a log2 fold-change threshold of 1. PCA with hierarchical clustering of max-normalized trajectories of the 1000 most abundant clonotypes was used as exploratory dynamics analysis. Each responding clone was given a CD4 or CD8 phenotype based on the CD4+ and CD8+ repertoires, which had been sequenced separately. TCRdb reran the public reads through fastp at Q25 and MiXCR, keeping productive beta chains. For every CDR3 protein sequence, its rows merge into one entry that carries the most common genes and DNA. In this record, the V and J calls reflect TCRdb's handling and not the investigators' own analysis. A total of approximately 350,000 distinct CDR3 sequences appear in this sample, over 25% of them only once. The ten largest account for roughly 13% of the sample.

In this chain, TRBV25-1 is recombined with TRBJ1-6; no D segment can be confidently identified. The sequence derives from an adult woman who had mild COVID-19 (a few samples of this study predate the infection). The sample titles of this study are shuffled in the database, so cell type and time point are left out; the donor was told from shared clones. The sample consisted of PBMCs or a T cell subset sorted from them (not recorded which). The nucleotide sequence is TGTGCCAGCAGTGATCCGGCGACAAGCTCCTATAATTCACCCCTCCACTTT. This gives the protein CASSDPATSSYNSPLHF.